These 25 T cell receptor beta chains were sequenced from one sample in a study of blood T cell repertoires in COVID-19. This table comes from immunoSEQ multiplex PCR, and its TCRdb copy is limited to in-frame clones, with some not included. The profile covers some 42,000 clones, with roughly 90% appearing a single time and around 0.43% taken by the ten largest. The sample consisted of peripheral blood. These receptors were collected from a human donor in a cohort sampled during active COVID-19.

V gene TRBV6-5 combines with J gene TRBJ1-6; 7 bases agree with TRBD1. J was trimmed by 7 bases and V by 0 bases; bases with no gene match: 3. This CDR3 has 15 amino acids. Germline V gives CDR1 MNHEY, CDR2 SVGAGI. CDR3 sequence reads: CASSYSGQSNSPLHF. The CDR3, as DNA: TGTGCCAGCAGTTACTCGGGACAGTCCAATTCACCCCTCCACTTT.

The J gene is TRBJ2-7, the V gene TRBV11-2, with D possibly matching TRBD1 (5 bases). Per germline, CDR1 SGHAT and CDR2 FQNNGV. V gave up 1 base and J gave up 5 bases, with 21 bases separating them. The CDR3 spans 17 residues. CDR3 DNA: TGTGCCAGCAGCTTAGCGCGCTTGGGATCAGGGCCCCACGAGCAGTACTTC. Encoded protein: CASSLARLGSGPHEQYF.

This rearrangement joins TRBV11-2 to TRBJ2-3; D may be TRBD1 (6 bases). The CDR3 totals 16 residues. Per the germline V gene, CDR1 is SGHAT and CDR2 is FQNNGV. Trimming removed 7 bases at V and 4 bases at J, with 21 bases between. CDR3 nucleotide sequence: TGTGCCAGCAACATTTGGGGATGGGGGCAATCAGATACGCAGTATTTT. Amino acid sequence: CASNIWGWGQSDTQYF.

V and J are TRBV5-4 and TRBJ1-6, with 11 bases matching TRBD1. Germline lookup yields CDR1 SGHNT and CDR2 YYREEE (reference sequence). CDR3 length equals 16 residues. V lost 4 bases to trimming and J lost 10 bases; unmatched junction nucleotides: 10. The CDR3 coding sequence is TGTGCCAGCAGCCCGGGCGGGGGACAGGGGGAATCACCCCTCCACTTT. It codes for CASSPGGGQGESPLHF.

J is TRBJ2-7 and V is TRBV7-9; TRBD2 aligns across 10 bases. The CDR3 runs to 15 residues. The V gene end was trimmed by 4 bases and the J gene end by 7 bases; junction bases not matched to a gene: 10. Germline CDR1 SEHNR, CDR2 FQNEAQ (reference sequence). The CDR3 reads CASSYKSGGAWEQYF. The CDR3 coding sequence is TGTGCCAGCAGCTACAAAAGCGGGGGGGCCTGGGAGCAGTACTTC.

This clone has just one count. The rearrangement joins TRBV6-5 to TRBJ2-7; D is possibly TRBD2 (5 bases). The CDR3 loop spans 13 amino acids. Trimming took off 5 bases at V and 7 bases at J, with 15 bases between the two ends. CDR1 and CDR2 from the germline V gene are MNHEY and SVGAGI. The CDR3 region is CASSLSRQREQYF. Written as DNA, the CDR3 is TGTGCCAGCAGTCTCTCTCGCCAGCGGGAGCAGTACTTC.

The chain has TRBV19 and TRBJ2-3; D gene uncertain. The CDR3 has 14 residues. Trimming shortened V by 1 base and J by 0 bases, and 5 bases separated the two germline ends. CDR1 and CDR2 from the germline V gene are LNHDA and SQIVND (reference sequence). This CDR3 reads CASSIVQSTDTQYF. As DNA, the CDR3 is TGTGCCAGTAGTATAGTTCAAAGCACAGATACGCAGTATTTT. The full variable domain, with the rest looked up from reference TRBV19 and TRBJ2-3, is DGGITQSPKYLFRKEGQNVTLSCEQNLNHDAMYWYRQDPGQGLRLIYYSQIVNDFQKGDIAEGYSVSREKKESFPLTVTSAQKNPTAFYLCASSIVQSTDTQYFGPGTRLTVL.

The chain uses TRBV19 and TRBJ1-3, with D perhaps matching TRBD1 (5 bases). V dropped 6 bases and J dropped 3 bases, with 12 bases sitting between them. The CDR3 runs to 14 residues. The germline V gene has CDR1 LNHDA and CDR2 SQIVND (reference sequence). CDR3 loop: CASSRRQIGNTIYF. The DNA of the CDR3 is TGTGCCAGTAGCCGTCGACAGATTGGAAACACCATATATTTT.

CDR3 in amino acids: CASRGGQGGNEKLFF. Here the CDR3 DNA reads TGCGCCAGCAGGGGGGGACAGGGGGGTAATGAAAAACTGTTTTTT. The genes are TRBV10-2 and TRBJ1-4, with TRBD1 matching over 11 bases. J was trimmed by 4 bases and V by 6 bases; bases with no gene match: 4. The CDR3 totals 15 residues. The V gene's germline CDR1 is WSHSY and CDR2 SAAADI.

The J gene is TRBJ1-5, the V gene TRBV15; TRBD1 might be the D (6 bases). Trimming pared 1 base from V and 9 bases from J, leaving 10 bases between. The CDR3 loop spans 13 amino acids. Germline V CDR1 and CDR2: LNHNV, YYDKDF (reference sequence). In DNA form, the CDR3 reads TGTGCCACCAGCAGAGGGGGGGGCTCGCCCCAGCATTTT. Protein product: CATSRGGGSPQHF.

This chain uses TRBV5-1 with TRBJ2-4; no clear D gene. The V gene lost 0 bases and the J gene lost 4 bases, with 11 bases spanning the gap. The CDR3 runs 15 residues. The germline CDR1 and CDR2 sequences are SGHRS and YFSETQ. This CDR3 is CASSLGLVTKNIQYF. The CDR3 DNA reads TGCGCCAGCAGCTTGGGTTTAGTGACTAAAAACATTCAGTACTTC.

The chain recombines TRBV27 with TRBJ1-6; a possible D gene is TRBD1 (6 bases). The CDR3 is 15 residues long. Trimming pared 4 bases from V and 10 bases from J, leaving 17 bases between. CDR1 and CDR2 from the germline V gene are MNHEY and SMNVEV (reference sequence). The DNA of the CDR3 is TGTGCCAGCAGTTGGGGTAGCGGGGGGCGGTCACCCCTCCACTTT. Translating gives CASSWGSGGRSPLHF.

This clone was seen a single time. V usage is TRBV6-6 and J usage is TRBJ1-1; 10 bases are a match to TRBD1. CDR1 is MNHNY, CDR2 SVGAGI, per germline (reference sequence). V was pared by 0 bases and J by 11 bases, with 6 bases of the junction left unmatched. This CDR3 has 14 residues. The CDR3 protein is CASSYSRDRGAAFF. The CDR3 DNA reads TGTGCCAGCAGTTACTCGCGGGACAGGGGAGCCGCTTTCTTT.

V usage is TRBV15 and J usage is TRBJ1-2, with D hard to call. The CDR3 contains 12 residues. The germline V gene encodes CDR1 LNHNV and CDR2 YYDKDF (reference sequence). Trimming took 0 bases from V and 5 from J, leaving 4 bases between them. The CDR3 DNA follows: TGTGCCACCAGCAGAGATGTATATGGCTACACCTTC. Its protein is CATSRDVYGYTF.

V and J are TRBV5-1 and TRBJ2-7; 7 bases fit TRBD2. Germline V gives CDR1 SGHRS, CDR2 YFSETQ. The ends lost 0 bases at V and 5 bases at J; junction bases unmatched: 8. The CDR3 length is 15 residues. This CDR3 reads CASSLEAIGRDEQYF. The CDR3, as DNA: TGCGCCAGCAGCTTGGAGGCCATAGGGAGGGACGAGCAGTACTTC.

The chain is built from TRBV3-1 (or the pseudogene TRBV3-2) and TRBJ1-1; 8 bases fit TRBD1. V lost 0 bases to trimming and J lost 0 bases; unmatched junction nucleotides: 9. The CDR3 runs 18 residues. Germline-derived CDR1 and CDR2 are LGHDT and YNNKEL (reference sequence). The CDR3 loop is CASSQDAGGSRVNTEAFF. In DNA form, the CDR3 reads TGTGCCAGCAGCCAAGATGCAGGGGGCTCCAGAGTGAACACTGAAGCTTTCTTT.

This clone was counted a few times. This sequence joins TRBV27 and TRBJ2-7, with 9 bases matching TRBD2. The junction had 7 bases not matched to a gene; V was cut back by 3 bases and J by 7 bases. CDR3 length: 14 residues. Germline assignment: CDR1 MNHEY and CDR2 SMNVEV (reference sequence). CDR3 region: CASSFGGGAREQYF. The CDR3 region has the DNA TGTGCCAGCAGTTTCGGCGGGGGGGCCCGGGAGCAGTACTTC.

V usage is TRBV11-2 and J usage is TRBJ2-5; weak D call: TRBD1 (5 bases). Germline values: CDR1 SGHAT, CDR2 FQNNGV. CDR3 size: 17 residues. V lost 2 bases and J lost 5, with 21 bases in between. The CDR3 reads CASSLSRGGFGLETQYF. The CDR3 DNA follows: TGTGCCAGCAGCTTAAGTAGGGGCGGCTTTGGGTTGGAGACCCAGTACTTC.

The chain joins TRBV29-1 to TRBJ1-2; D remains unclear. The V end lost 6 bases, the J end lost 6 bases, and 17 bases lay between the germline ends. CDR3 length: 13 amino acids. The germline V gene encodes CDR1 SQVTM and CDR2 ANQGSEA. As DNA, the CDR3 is TGCAGCGTAGCGACCGAGGGAGTCCATGGCTACACCTTC. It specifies CSVATEGVHGYTF.

CDR3: CASSSMDRGYSNQPQHF. CDR3 nucleotide sequence: TGTGCCAGTAGTTCCATGGACAGGGGATATAGCAATCAGCCCCAGCATTTT. The chain recombines TRBV19 with TRBJ1-5; 9 bases match TRBD1. From germline, CDR1 is LNHDA and CDR2 SQIVND (reference sequence). V shed 5 bases and J 0 bases; nucleotides not matched to a gene: 8. The CDR3 has 17 amino acids.

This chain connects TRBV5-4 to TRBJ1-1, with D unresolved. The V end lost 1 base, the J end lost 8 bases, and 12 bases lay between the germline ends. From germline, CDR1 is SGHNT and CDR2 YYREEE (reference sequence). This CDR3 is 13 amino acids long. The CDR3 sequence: CASSLRQESEAFF. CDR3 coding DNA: TGTGCCAGCAGCTTGAGGCAGGAATCAGAAGCTTTCTTT.

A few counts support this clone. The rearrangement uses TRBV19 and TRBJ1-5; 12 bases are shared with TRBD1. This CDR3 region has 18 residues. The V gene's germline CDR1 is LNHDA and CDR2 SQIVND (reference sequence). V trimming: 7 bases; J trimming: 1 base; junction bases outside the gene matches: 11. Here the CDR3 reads CASTEGTGGYGSNQPQHF. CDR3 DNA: TGTGCCAGTACCGAAGGGACAGGGGGCTACGGCAGCAATCAGCCCCAGCATTTT.

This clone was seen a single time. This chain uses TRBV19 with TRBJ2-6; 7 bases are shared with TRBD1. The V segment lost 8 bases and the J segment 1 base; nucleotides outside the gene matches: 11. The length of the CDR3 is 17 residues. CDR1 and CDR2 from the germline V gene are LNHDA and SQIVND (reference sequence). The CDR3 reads CASETGVVNSGANVLTF. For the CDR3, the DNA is TGTGCCAGTGAAACAGGGGTGGTTAATTCTGGGGCCAACGTCCTGACTTTC.

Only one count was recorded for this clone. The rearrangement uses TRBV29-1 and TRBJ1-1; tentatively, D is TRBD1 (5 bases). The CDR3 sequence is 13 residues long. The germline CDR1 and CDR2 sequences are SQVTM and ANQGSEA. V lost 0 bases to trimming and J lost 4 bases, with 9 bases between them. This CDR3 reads CSVEEAGSTEAFF. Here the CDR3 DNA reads TGCAGCGTTGAAGAAGCAGGGTCCACTGAAGCTTTCTTT.

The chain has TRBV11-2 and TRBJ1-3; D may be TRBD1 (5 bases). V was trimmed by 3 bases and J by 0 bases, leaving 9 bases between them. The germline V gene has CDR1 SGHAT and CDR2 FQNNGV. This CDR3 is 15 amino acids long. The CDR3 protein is CASSFRGLSGNTIYF. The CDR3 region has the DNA TGTGCCAGCAGCTTTAGGGGTCTCTCTGGAAACACCATATATTTT.